This T cell receptor (beta chain) originates from a study of blood T cell repertoires in COVID-19. Across the study: Spain, Italy and the United States supplied samples that represented acute and convalescent COVID-19. PBMCs, B-cell-depleted T cells, or T cells were the source of the cDNA or gDNA that made up the material.

The CDR3 extends over 17 amino acids. Trimming removed 4 bases at V and 2 bases at J, with 21 bases between. Germline CDR1 is SGHNT and CDR2 is YYREEE (reference sequence). Study processing details: Nucleated cell number was recorded as an estimate derived from reference gene primer amplification. Assay: immunoSEQ multiplex PCR; the TCRdb copy retains only in-frame clones and omits some. V, J and clone size are those of that table, while D and trimming were read from the DNA. The sample lists around 250,000 clones; around 83% were seen once. This clone was seen a single time. The source material was peripheral blood. The rearrangement joins TRBV5-4 to TRBJ2-5, with a tentative D call TRBD1 (6 bases). The sequence was obtained from a woman between 18 and 29 years old with acute or convalescent COVID-19. In DNA, the CDR3 is TGTGCCAGCAGCGGTGGCCCCCTTGGGACAACGCAAGAGACCCAGTACTTC. This translates into CASSGGPLGTTQETQYF.